What follows are 20 T cell receptor beta chains derived from one specimen sequenced in a study of cytomegalovirus exposure and HLA in healthy donors. Primers for the PCR totalled 60 Vbeta and 13 Jbeta. TCRdb's copy holds only in-frame clones and misses some; the assay was immunoSEQ multiplex PCR. The table has over 150,000 clones, about four fifths seen once. What was sequenced was PBMCs. The receptors were sampled from a man in his thirties or forties in good health and CMV-seronegative.

The genes are TRBV27 and TRBJ2-7; D perhaps matches TRBD2 (5 bases). CDR3 length equals 13 residues. Germline values: CDR1 MNHEY, CDR2 SMNVEV (reference sequence). The V end was cut by 5 bases, the J end by 3 bases, with 11 bases between. The CDR3: CASSPPGIYEQYF. DNA for the CDR3: TGTGCCAGCAGTCCCCCCGGGATCTACGAGCAGTACTTC.

The V gene is TRBV28, the J gene TRBJ2-7; TRBD1 matches at 10 bases. Losses at the gene ends were 3 bases for V and 2 bases for J; bases not matched to a gene: 4. This CDR3 spans 15 amino acids. Per germline, CDR1 MDHEN and CDR2 SYDVKM. The CDR3 DNA follows: TGTGCCAGCAGTTTCGGGGGACAGGGGACCTACGAGCAGTACTTC. It yields the protein CASSFGGQGTYEQYF.

The genes are TRBV10-1 and TRBJ2-5, with D possibly being TRBD2 (6 bases). CDR1 and CDR2 (germline): WNHNN, SYGVQD (reference sequence). V lost 8 bases and J 5 bases, leaving 18 bases between the germline ends. The CDR3 is 14 amino acids. CDR3 residues: CASFLARDFETQYF. For the CDR3, the DNA is TGCGCCAGCTTCTTAGCCCGGGACTTCGAGACCCAGTACTTC.

The CDR3 protein is CSARLNEQFF. The CDR3 DNA follows: TGCAGTGCGCGTTTGAATGAGCAGTTCTTC. This chain links TRBV20-1 with TRBJ2-1; D uncertain. The CDR3 totals 10 residues. Germline CDR1 and CDR2: DFQATT and SNEGSKA (reference sequence). With 6 bases removed from V and 7 bases from J, the gap between germline ends came to 7 bases.

The CDR3 DNA sequence: TGTGCCAGCAGTCCCCTGCAGGCCGAGAACACCGGGGAGCTGTTTTTT. Translated, it gives CASSPLQAENTGELFF. The chain combines TRBV27 with TRBJ2-2; D is uncertain. Germline CDR1 and CDR2: MNHEY and SMNVEV (reference sequence). The V end lost 5 bases, the J end lost 1 base, and 14 bases lay between the germline ends. The CDR3 sequence is 16 residues long.

This chain connects TRBV29-1 to TRBJ2-1; D might be TRBD2 (5 bases). Germline V gene sequence: CDR1 SQVTM, CDR2 ANQGSEA. The V end was cut by 5 bases, the J end by 7 bases, with 15 bases between. The CDR3 extends over 13 amino acids. This CDR3 is CSVFGLSRNEQFF. The DNA of the CDR3 is TGCAGCGTTTTCGGACTCTCCCGGAATGAGCAGTTCTTC.

The V call is TRBV7-2, the J call TRBJ1-2, with D unresolved. V dropped 1 base and J dropped 2 bases, with 8 bases sitting between them. CDR3 size: 14 residues. Germline CDR1 and CDR2: SGHTA and FQGNSA. The CDR3 nucleotides are TGTGCCAGCAGCTTAGATGGAGGAAACTATGGCTACACCTTC. It is translated as CASSLDGGNYGYTF.

The chain is built from TRBV11-2 and TRBJ1-1, with no clear D. The V end lost 2 bases, the J end lost 7 bases, and 14 bases lay between the germline ends. The CDR3 has 14 residues. CDR1 and CDR2 (germline): SGHAT, FQNNGV. CDR3 amino acids: CASSLLSTGVEAFF. The DNA of the CDR3 is TGTGCCAGCAGCTTACTTTCTACGGGAGTTGAAGCTTTCTTT.

This clone has more than one count but fewer than ten. This chain uses TRBV7-2 with TRBJ1-5; D is perhaps TRBD1 (5 bases). This CDR3 spans 15 amino acids. Germline lookup yields CDR1 SGHTA and CDR2 FQGNSA. Between the trimmed V and J ends, which lost 1 base and 4 bases, there was a span of 11 bases. Written as DNA, the CDR3 is TGTGCCAGCAGCTTAGGAGCGGAGGGGAATCAGCCCCAGCATTTT. It encodes CASSLGAEGNQPQHF.

The J gene is TRBJ1-1, the V gene TRBV28; a weak D match, TRBD1 (5 bases). Germline values: CDR1 MDHEN, CDR2 SYDVKM. The CDR3 is made up of 13 amino acids. Trimming left V 3 bases short and J 5 bases short, with 10 bases between. The CDR3 nucleotides are TGTGCCAGCAGTTTGTATCGGGGGACTGAAGCTTTCTTT. Amino acid sequence: CASSLYRGTEAFF.

This rearrangement joins TRBV9 to TRBJ2-7; 10 bases align to TRBD1. The germline V gene encodes CDR1 SGDLS and CDR2 YYNGEE. After removal of 1 base from V and 4 bases from J, the junction contained 8 bases not matched to a gene. The CDR3 consists of 16 residues. This chain's CDR3 is CASSVYPGTGVYEQYF. CDR3 nucleotide sequence: TGTGCCAGCAGCGTATACCCCGGGACAGGGGTATACGAGCAGTACTTC.

A few counts support this clone. The rearrangement joins TRBV9 to TRBJ2-4; no reliable D call. This CDR3 comprises 13 residues. With 0 bases removed from V and 5 bases from J, the gap between germline ends came to 6 bases. CDR1 is SGDLS, CDR2 YYNGEE, per germline. The CDR3 DNA sequence: TGTGCCAGCAGCGTAGGAGGAGAAAACATTCAGTACTTC. This gives the protein CASSVGGENIQYF.

The chain joins TRBV11-2 to TRBJ2-1; 7 nucleotides line up with TRBD1. The CDR3 is 15 residues long. Germline CDR1 and CDR2: SGHAT and FQNNGV. V trimming: 4 bases; J trimming: 8 bases; junction bases outside the gene matches: 11. Here the CDR3 reads CASSSGTVSHDEQFF. CDR3 coding DNA: TGTGCCAGCAGCTCCGGGACAGTTAGTCACGATGAGCAGTTCTTC.

The V and J genes are TRBV28 and TRBJ2-7; 12 bases are a match to TRBD2. The trim removed 5 bases at V and 2 bases at J, leaving 4 bases unmatched. The CDR3 loop spans 15 amino acids. The germline CDR1 and CDR2 sequences are MDHEN and SYDVKM. The CDR3 reads CASSSGLAGTYEQYF. The CDR3 nucleotides read TGTGCCAGCAGTAGCGGACTAGCGGGAACCTACGAGCAGTACTTC.

This sequence joins TRBV7-2 and TRBJ2-1; the D gene is possibly TRBD1 (5 bases). Germline loops: CDR1 SGHTA, CDR2 FQGNSA. V lost 5 bases and J lost 0, with 11 bases in between. CDR3 length equals 15 residues. DNA of the CDR3: TGTGCCAGCAGCCCTCAGGGAAGCTCCTACAATGAGCAGTTCTTC. This codes for CASSPQGSSYNEQFF.

The rearrangement joins TRBV7-6 to TRBJ2-3; 9 bases map to TRBD2. The CDR3 has 17 amino acids. Trimming took 3 bases from V and 2 from J; bases not matched to a gene: 9. Germline loops: CDR1 SGHVS, CDR2 FNYEAQ. This CDR3 reads CASSLDLAGYDTDTQYF. CDR3 in DNA: TGTGCCAGCAGCTTGGATCTAGCGGGGTATGACACAGATACGCAGTATTTT.

The V gene is TRBV10-3, the J gene TRBJ1-2; no reliable D call. CDR3 length equals 13 residues. The germline V gene encodes CDR1 ENHRY and CDR2 SYGVKD. Trimming removed 6 bases from V and 4 bases from J, with 12 bases in between. CDR3 sequence: CAIRRGLLYGYTF. The DNA for the CDR3 is TGTGCCATCAGGAGAGGACTTCTCTATGGCTACACCTTC.

This chain connects TRBV5-1 to TRBJ1-1; tentatively, D is TRBD1 (6 bases). Deletions cut 5 bases from V and 7 bases from J, with 15 bases between. The CDR3 spans 13 residues. The germline gives CDR1 SGHRS, CDR2 YFSETQ. The CDR3 bases are TGCGCCAGCAGTGGGGGCCCCGATTTTGAAGCTTTCTTT. This gives the protein CASSGGPDFEAFF.

The rearrangement joins TRBV6-5 to TRBJ2-1; D not resolved. The V gene's germline CDR1 is MNHEY and CDR2 SVGAGI. CDR3 length equals 13 residues. Deletions cut 7 bases from V and 9 bases from J, with 16 bases between. CDR3 sequence: CASIDPPAAEQFF. As DNA, the CDR3 is TGTGCCAGCATCGATCCTCCCGCGGCTGAGCAGTTCTTC.

This chain joins TRBV5-1 and TRBJ2-1, with unresolved D. Trimming left V 0 bases short and J 0 bases short, with 4 bases between. Per germline, CDR1 SGHRS and CDR2 YFSETQ. This CDR3 has 14 amino acids. CDR3 bases: TGCGCCAGCAGCTTGGGAGGCTCCTACAATGAGCAGTTCTTC. Its protein product is CASSLGGSYNEQFF.